The next 27 T cell receptor beta chains were all read from a single sample in a study of cytomegalovirus exposure and HLA in healthy donors. In the PCR, 60 Vbeta and 13 Jbeta primers were used. Assay used: immunoSEQ multiplex PCR; TCRdb lists only in-frame clones, some missing. Seen here are 150,000 to 250,000 clones, approximately 85% observed once, and the top ten hold over 5%. Sequenced material: PBMCs. These receptors all stem from a woman between 50 and 59 years old in good health and CMV-seropositive.

V usage is TRBV7-9 and J usage is TRBJ2-7; TRBD1 matches 7 bases. V gave up 3 bases and J gave up 2 bases; unmatched junction bases: 7. The CDR3 loop spans 15 amino acids. Germline V gives CDR1 SEHNR, CDR2 FQNEAQ (reference sequence). CDR3 sequence reads: CASSLRQGPTYEQYF. The CDR3 DNA sequence: TGTGCCAGCAGCTTGAGACAGGGTCCGACCTACGAGCAGTACTTC.

As concerns this clone: Sequence at one end of the junction differs from germline and may be a read error. The chain carries TRBV7-9 and TRBJ2-7, with TRBD2 matching over 14 bases. Germline V gene data show CDR1 as SEHNR and CDR2 as FQNEAQ (reference sequence). This CDR3 has 15 residues. CDR3 protein: CSSSSGLAGGYEQYF. CDR3 DNA sequence: TGTTCCAGCAGCTCTGGACTAGCGGGAGGCTACGAGCAGTACTTC.

V is TRBV6-5 and J is TRBJ2-7, with 9 positions matching TRBD1. The CDR3 sequence is 16 residues long. The V segment lost 2 bases and the J segment 2 bases; nucleotides outside the gene matches: 7. Germline CDR1 and CDR2: MNHEY and SVGAGI. CDR3 in amino acids: CASSYRRDRVTYEQYF. The CDR3 DNA reads TGTGCCAGCAGTTACAGACGGGACAGGGTCACCTACGAGCAGTACTTC.

The rearrangement uses TRBV4-2 and TRBJ2-2, with 11 bases fitting TRBD1. J lost 8 bases, V lost 0 bases, and 5 bases had no gene match. Germline values: CDR1 LGHNA, CDR2 YNFKEQ. This CDR3 spans 16 amino acids. The CDR3 bases are TGTGCCAGCAGCCAAGACCGGGACAGGGGGATGGGGGAGCTGTTTTTT. Encoded protein: CASSQDRDRGMGELFF.

With regard to this clone: This CDR3 is also generated by other DNA sequences in the sample. As DNA, the CDR3 is TGCGCCAGCAGCTTAGGGGCCGAAGAGACCCAGTACTTC. This codes for CASSLGAEETQYF. The chain uses TRBV5-1 and TRBJ2-5, with a tentative D call TRBD1 (5 bases). The CDR3 covers 13 residues. V was pared by 2 bases and J by 3 bases, with 8 bases between. Germline loops: CDR1 SGHRS, CDR2 YFSETQ.

This rearrangement joins TRBV7-3 to TRBJ2-2; D gene uncertain. The CDR3 covers 13 residues. Germline lookup yields CDR1 SGHTA and CDR2 FQGTGA. The V and J ends lost 5 bases and 4 bases respectively, with 8 bases between them. CDR3 coding DNA: TGTGCCAGCAGCCCGCTAGGCACCGGGGAGCTGTTTTTT. Its protein is CASSPLGTGELFF.

This chain uses TRBV30 with TRBJ1-2; no reliable D call. This CDR3 is 12 amino acids long. Germline values: CDR1 GTSNPN, CDR2 SVGIG (reference sequence). V shed 0 bases and J shed 8 bases, with 10 bases lying between them. The CDR3 loop is CAWSVYGSGYTF. The CDR3, as DNA: TGTGCCTGGAGTGTATACGGGAGCGGCTACACCTTC. Filled out from reference TRBV30 and TRBJ1-2, the complete variable domain reads SQTIHQWPATLVQPVGSPLSLECTVEGTSNPNLYWYRQAAGRGLQLLFYSVGIGQISSEVPQNLSASRPQDRQFILSSKKLLLSDSGFYLCAWSVYGSGYTFGSGTRLTVV.

The chain joins TRBV27 to TRBJ1-3; D possibly corresponds to TRBD1 (5 bases). Germline values: CDR1 MNHEY, CDR2 SMNVEV (reference sequence). Trimming pared 6 bases from V and 1 base from J, leaving 7 bases between. CDR3 length: 13 amino acids. The CDR3 DNA sequence: TGTGCCAGCAGCAGGACATCTGGAAACACCATATATTTT. The encoded protein is CASSRTSGNTIYF.

This clone occurred once. The genes are TRBV28 and TRBJ1-5; 8 bases agree with TRBD1. Germline lookup yields CDR1 MDHEN and CDR2 SYDVKM. V shed 8 bases, J shed 3 bases, and the junction held 3 bases outside the gene matches. The CDR3 contains 13 residues. The CDR3 coding sequence is TGTGCCAGCGGGACAGGCGCCAATCAGCCCCAGCATTTT. It yields the protein CASGTGANQPQHF.

This clone was recorded only once. The chain couples TRBV2 to TRBJ2-5; no clear D gene. The CDR3 totals 14 residues. Trimming removed 4 bases at V and 0 bases at J, with 9 bases between. CDR1 and CDR2 (germline): SNHLY, FYNNEI. CDR3 sequence: CASSARRDQETQYF. The CDR3 nucleotides are TGTGCCAGCAGTGCGCGACGGGACCAAGAGACCCAGTACTTC.

V gene TRBV19 combines with J gene TRBJ2-1; 10 bases map to TRBD2. With 6 bases clipped from V and 6 bases from J, the junction kept 8 bases outside the gene matches. CDR1 and CDR2 (germline): LNHDA, SQIVND (reference sequence). There are 15 residues in the CDR3. CDR3 nucleotide sequence: TGTGCCAGTAGGGCGGTGAGCGGGGGGGCCAATGAGCAGTTCTTC. Amino acid sequence: CASRAVSGGANEQFF.

This chain connects TRBV28 to TRBJ2-3; 8 bases agree with TRBD2. The CDR3 runs to 14 residues. From germline, CDR1 is MDHEN and CDR2 SYDVKM. V gave up 6 bases and J gave up 0 bases; unmatched junction bases: 2. CDR3 loop: CASRSGGSTDTQYF. The CDR3 DNA reads TGTGCCAGCAGGAGCGGGGGCAGCACAGATACGCAGTATTTT. Combining the CDR3 with reference TRBV28 and TRBJ2-3 gives the whole variable domain DVKVTQSSRYLVKRTGEKVFLECVQDMDHENMFWYRQDPGLGLRLIYFSYDVKMKEKGDIPEGYSVSREKKERFSLILESASTNQTSMYLCASRSGGSTDTQYFGPGTRLTVL.

The chain links TRBV5-6 to TRBJ1-1, with TRBD1 matching 9 bases. The CDR3 runs to 14 residues. The V gene's germline CDR1 is SGHDT and CDR2 YYEEEE. The J segment lost 6 bases and the V segment lost 4 bases, leaving 7 bases of the junction unmatched. The CDR3 spells CASSRTGGSAEAFF. The CDR3 DNA is TGTGCCAGCAGCCGAACAGGGGGCAGCGCTGAAGCTTTCTTT.

This clone was recorded once. The same CDR3 is also encoded by other DNA sequences in this sample. This chain uses TRBV7-3 with TRBJ2-1; 9 bases map to TRBD2. The CDR3 runs 12 residues. V was clipped by 3 bases and J by 10 bases; unmatched bases: 1. Looked up from germline, CDR1 is SGHTA and CDR2 is FQGTGA. As DNA, the CDR3 is TGTGCCAGCAGCTTGGCGGGAGGGGAGCAGTTCTTC. Protein product: CASSLAGGEQFF.

This clone was counted between two and nine times. This chain connects TRBV28 to TRBJ1-2; D is undetermined. The V gene lost 2 bases and the J gene lost 4 bases, with 5 bases spanning the gap. The CDR3 length is 12 residues. CDR1 is MDHEN, CDR2 SYDVKM, per germline. CDR3 in amino acids: CASSLQSYGYTF. The CDR3, as DNA: TGTGCCAGCAGTTTACAATCCTATGGCTACACCTTC.

This chain connects TRBV28 to TRBJ1-5, with 8 bases matching TRBD1. The CDR3 covers 17 residues. From germline, CDR1 is MDHEN and CDR2 SYDVKM. V lost 4 bases and J lost 2; bases outside the gene matches: 10. In nucleotides, the CDR3 is TGTGCCAGCAGTTCCGGACAGGGTTTAATTGGCAATCAGCCCCAGCATTTT. This translates into CASSSGQGLIGNQPQHF.

The CDR3 DNA reads as TGTGTCAGAAGCTCCACCGCGGGGGAGGTGGATACGCAGTATTTT. It yields the protein CVRSSTAGEVDTQYF. The gene calls are TRBV7-5 and TRBJ2-3; whether TRBD2, the table's D call, matches the DNA was not checked. TRBV7-5 is an annotated pseudogene. This CDR3 contains 15 residues.

The rearrangement uses TRBV2 and TRBJ1-2; D unclear. The V gene lost 7 bases and the J gene lost 2 bases, with 14 bases spanning the gap. Germline V gives CDR1 SNHLY, CDR2 FYNNEI. The CDR3 totals 14 residues. The CDR3 DNA is TGTGCCAGCACCGTGACAACCCTAAACTATGGCTACACCTTC. Translating gives CASTVTTLNYGYTF.

The chain joins TRBV6-1 to TRBJ1-5; no clear D. The CDR3 contains 15 residues. V was clipped by 4 bases and J by 0 bases, with 10 bases between them. Germline-derived CDR1 and CDR2 are MNHNS and SASEGT. CDR3 residues: CASSGQDYSNQPQHF. CDR3 DNA sequence: TGTGCCAGCAGTGGGCAAGATTATAGCAATCAGCCCCAGCATTTT.

The chain links TRBV6-6 to TRBJ1-2, with TRBD1 identical over 7 bases. CDR1 is MNHNY, CDR2 SVGAGI, per germline (reference sequence). The CDR3 is 15 amino acids. The J segment lost 2 bases and the V segment lost 6 bases, leaving 9 bases of the junction unmatched. The CDR3 loop reads CASRPRQGINYGYTF. CDR3 in DNA: TGTGCCAGCAGGCCCAGACAGGGAATAAACTATGGCTACACCTTC.

This chain uses TRBV14 with TRBJ2-5; TRBD2 is a possible D gene (5 bases). The CDR3 runs 12 residues. V lost 0 bases to trimming and J lost 7 bases, with 6 bases between them. The germline V gene encodes CDR1 SGHDN and CDR2 FVKESK. For the CDR3, the DNA is TGTGCCAGCAGCCAAGAACGGGGGACCCAGTACTTC. The encoded protein is CASSQERGTQYF.

J is TRBJ2-5 and V is TRBV7-2, with 13 bases lining up with TRBD2. This CDR3 region has 17 residues. Germline V gives CDR1 SGHTA, CDR2 FQGNSA. The ends lost 1 base at V and 1 base at J; junction bases unmatched: 3. CDR3 nucleotide sequence: TGTGCCAGCAGCTTAGGTCGACTAGCGGGGGGCCAAGAGACCCAGTACTTC. It encodes CASSLGRLAGGQETQYF.

The gene calls are TRBV7-9 and TRBJ2-1; no clear D. The CDR3 covers 11 residues. CDR1 is SEHNR, CDR2 FQNEAQ, per germline (reference sequence). Trimming removed 5 bases at V and 6 bases at J, with 5 bases between. The CDR3, as DNA: TGTGCCAGCAGCGAGAGCAATGAGCAGTTCTTC. Translation gives CASSESNEQFF.

The rearrangement links TRBV15 to TRBJ1-2; D is unresolved. There are 13 residues in the CDR3. Deletions cut 4 bases from V and 6 bases from J, with 12 bases between. The V gene's germline CDR1 is LNHNV and CDR2 YYDKDF (reference sequence). The CDR3 DNA is TGTGCCACCAGCACCCCAGGAGGCCATGGCTACACCTTC. It encodes CATSTPGGHGYTF.

The rearrangement joins TRBV19 to TRBJ2-3; D is ambiguous. There are 13 residues in the CDR3. Germline V lookup: CDR1 LNHDA, CDR2 SQIVND (reference sequence). V lost 4 bases to trimming and J lost 0 bases, with 5 bases between them. CDR3 in DNA: TGTGCCAGTAGTACATTCAGCACAGATACGCAGTATTTT. Translating gives CASSTFSTDTQYF.

The J gene is TRBJ1-2, the V gene TRBV29-1; 9 nucleotides agree with TRBD1. Germline CDR1 and CDR2: SQVTM and ANQGSEA. Unmatched junction bases numbered 3, after V lost 6 bases and J lost 4 bases. The CDR3 loop spans 12 amino acids. The CDR3 DNA follows: TGCAGCGTGGACAGGGGTGGCTATGGCTACACCTTC. Amino acid sequence: CSVDRGGYGYTF. Using reference TRBV29-1 and TRBJ1-2 for the parts outside the CDR3, the full variable domain is SAVISQKPSRDICQRGTSLTIQCQVDSQVTMMFWYRQQPGQSLTLIATANQGSEATYESGFVIDKFPISRPNLTFSTLTVSNMSPEDSSIYLCSVDRGGYGYTFGSGTRLTVV.

The rearrangement links TRBV18 to TRBJ2-7; D call uncertain. Trimming cost V 6 bases and J 6 bases, with 24 bases left between them. Germline CDR1 KGHSH, CDR2 LQKENI. This CDR3 has 16 residues. CDR3 sequence reads: CASSRLPGGRVGEQYF. In nucleotides, the CDR3 is TGTGCCAGCTCCCGACTCCCGGGTGGTCGGGTGGGCGAGCAGTACTTC.